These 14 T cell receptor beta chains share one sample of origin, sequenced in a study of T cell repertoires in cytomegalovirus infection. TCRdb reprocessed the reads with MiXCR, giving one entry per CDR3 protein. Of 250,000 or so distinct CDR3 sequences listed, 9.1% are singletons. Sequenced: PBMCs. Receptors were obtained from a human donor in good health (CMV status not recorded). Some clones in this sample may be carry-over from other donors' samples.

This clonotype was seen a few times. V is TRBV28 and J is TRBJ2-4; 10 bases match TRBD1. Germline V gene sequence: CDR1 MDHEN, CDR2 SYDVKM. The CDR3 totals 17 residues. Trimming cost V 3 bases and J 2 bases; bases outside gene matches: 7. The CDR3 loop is CASSLQGQGNSKNIQYF. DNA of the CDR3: TGTGCCAGCAGTTTGCAGGGACAGGGGAATTCCAAAAACATTCAGTACTTC.

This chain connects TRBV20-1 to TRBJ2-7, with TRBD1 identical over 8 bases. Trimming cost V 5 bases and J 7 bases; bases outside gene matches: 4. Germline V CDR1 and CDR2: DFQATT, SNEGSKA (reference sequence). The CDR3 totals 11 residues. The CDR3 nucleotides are TGCAGTGCTTGGGACAGGCTGGAGCAGTACTTC. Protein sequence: CSAWDRLEQYF.

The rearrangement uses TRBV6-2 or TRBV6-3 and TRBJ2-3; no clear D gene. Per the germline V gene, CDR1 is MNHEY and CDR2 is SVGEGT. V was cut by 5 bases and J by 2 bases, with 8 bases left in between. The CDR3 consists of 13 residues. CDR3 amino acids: CASSPDHTDTQYF. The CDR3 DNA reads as TGTGCCAGCAGTCCGGACCACACAGATACGCAGTATTTT.

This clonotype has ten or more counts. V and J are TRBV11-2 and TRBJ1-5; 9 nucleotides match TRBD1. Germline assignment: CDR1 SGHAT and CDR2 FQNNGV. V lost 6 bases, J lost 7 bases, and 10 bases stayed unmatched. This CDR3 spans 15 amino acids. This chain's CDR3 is CASSQGGTGFQPQHF. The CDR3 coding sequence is TGTGCCAGCAGTCAAGGGGGGACAGGGTTCCAGCCCCAGCATTTT.

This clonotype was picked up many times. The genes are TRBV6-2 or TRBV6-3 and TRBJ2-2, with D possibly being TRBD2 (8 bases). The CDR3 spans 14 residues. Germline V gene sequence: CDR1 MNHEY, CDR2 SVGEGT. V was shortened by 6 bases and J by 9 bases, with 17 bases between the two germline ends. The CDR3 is CASSRPGGGRELFF. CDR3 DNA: TGTGCCAGCAGCAGACCGGGAGGGGGCAGGGAGCTGTTTTTT.

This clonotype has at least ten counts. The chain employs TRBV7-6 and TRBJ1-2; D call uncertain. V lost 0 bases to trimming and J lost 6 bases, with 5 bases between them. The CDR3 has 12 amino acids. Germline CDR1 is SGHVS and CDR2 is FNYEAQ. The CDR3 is CASSLAGDGYTF. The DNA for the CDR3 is TGTGCCAGCAGCTTAGCCGGAGATGGCTACACCTTC.

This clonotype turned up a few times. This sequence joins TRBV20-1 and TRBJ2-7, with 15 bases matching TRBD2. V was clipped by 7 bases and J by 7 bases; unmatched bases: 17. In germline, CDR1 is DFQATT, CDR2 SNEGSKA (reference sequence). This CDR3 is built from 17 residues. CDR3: CSVGRGFRTSGRGEQYF. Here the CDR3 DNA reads TGCAGTGTAGGCCGGGGGTTTCGGACTAGCGGGAGGGGGGAGCAGTACTTC.

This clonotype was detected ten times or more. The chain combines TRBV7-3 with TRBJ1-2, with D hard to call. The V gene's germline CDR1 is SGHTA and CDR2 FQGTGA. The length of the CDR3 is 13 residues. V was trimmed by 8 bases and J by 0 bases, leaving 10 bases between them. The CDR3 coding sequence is TGTGCCAGCGGACCCCAGTCTAACTATGGCTACACCTTC. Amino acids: CASGPQSNYGYTF.

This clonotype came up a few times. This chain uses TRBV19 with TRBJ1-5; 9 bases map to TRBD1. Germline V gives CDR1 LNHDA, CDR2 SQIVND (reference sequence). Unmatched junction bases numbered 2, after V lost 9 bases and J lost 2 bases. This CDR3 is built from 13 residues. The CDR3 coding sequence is TGTGCCAGCCGGGACAGGGGCAATCAGCCCCAGCATTTT. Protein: CASRDRGNQPQHF.

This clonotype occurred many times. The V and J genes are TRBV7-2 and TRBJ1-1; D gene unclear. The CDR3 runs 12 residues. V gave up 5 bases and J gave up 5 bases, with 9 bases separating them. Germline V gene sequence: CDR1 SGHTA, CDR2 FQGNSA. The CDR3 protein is CASSQSGTEAFF. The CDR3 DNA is TGTGCCAGCAGCCAGTCCGGGACTGAAGCTTTCTTT.

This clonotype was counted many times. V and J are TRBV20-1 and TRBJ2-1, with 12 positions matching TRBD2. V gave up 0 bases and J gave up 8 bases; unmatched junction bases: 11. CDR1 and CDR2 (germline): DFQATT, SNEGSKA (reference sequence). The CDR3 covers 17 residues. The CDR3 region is CSARDPTLAGGPHEQFF. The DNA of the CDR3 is TGCAGTGCTAGAGACCCAACTCTAGCGGGAGGGCCCCATGAGCAGTTCTTC.

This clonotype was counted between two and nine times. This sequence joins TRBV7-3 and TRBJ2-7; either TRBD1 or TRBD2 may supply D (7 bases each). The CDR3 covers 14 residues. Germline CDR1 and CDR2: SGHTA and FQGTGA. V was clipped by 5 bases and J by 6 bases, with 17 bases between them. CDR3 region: CASSPGGGGGEQYF. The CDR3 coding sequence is TGTGCCAGCAGCCCAGGGGGGGGCGGAGGCGAGCAGTACTTC.

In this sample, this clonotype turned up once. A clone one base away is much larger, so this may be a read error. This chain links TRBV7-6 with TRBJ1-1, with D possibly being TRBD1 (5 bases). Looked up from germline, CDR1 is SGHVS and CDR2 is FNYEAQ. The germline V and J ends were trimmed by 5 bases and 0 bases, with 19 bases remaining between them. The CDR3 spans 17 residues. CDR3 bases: TGTGCCAGCAGCACATTTACGACAGTCCTTATGAACACTGAAGCTTTCTTT. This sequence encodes CASSTFTTVLMNTEAFF.

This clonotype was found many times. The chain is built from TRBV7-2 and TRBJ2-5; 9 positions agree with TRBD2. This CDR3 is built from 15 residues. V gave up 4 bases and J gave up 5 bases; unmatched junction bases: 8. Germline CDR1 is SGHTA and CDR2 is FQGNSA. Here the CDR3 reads CASSSGAGGWETQYF. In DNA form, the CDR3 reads TGTGCCAGCAGCTCCGGGGCGGGAGGGTGGGAGACCCAGTACTTC.